Following are 9 T cell receptor beta chains from one sample sequenced in a study of spatial heterogeneity in lung cancer. TCRdb re-derived calls from the 5' RACE reads in MiXCR, one entry per CDR3 protein. Of tens of thousands of distinct CDR3 sequences in the sample, about an eighth are singletons; the top ten hold 35% to 50%. Time point denoted: sample taken at primary tumor resection. The sequencing used PBMCs, collected at surgery. These receptors were obtained from a male donor with early-stage non-small cell lung cancer.

This clonotype occurred a few times. The chain has TRBV7-2 and TRBJ2-1, with D perhaps matching TRBD1 (5 bases). CDR1 is SGHTA, CDR2 FQGNSA, per germline. The CDR3 is 13 residues long. V was trimmed by 5 bases and J by 5 bases, leaving 10 bases between them. The CDR3 nucleotides are TGTGCCAGCAGCGCCAGGGTAAACAATGAGCAGTTCTTC. This codes for CASSARVNNEQFF.

V is TRBV9 and J is TRBJ2-1, with D maybe TRBD2 (6 bases). CDR3 length: 17 amino acids. V was shortened by 0 bases and J by 8 bases, with 21 bases between the two germline ends. In germline, CDR1 is SGDLS, CDR2 YYNGEE. CDR3 nucleotides: TGTGCCAGCAGCGTAGAACCGGGACTCCGCGGGTCCGATGAGCAGTTCTTC. It translates to CASSVEPGLRGSDEQFF.

There are many counts of this clonotype. The V gene is TRBV12-3 or TRBV12-4, the J gene TRBJ1-3; D unclear. Deletions cut 8 bases from V and 0 bases from J, with 8 bases between. The CDR3 length is 13 residues. The CDR3 sequence is CASEEPSGNTIYF. CDR3 DNA sequence: TGTGCCAGCGAGGAACCCTCTGGAAACACCATATATTTT.

The sample holds many counts of this clonotype. The chain couples TRBV29-1 to TRBJ2-1; 11 nucleotides match TRBD1. The CDR3 loop spans 14 amino acids. CDR1 and CDR2 (germline): SQVTM, ANQGSEA. With 6 bases clipped from V and 7 bases from J, the junction kept 8 bases outside the gene matches. This CDR3 is CSVVDRGLGNEQFF. The CDR3 DNA reads TGCAGCGTCGTGGACAGGGGGCTTGGAAATGAGCAGTTCTTC.

V usage is TRBV7-8 and J usage is TRBJ1-6, with D perhaps matching TRBD1 (5 bases). Trimming stripped 1 base from V and 7 bases from J, with 8 bases between. The germline CDR1 and CDR2 sequences are SGHVS and FQNEAQ. This CDR3 comprises 14 residues. CDR3 loop: CASSLVGTNSPLHF. CDR3 DNA sequence: TGTGCCAGCAGCTTAGTAGGGACCAATTCACCCCTCCACTTT.

This rearrangement joins TRBV27 to TRBJ1-6, with D perhaps TRBD1 (5 bases). The V and J ends lost 5 bases and 0 bases respectively, with 20 bases between them. Germline values: CDR1 MNHEY, CDR2 SMNVEV (reference sequence). The CDR3 runs 19 residues. The CDR3 coding sequence is TGTGCCAGCAGTCCCAGCCGAACCGGGGGGAGCTCCTATAATTCACCCCTCCACTTT. Protein product: CASSPSRTGGSSYNSPLHF.

V usage is TRBV30 and J usage is TRBJ2-1; TRBD2 is a possible D gene (6 bases). Germline CDR1 GTSNPN, CDR2 SVGIG (reference sequence). Trimming left V 0 bases short and J 9 bases short, with 15 bases between. The CDR3 extends over 14 amino acids. The chain's CDR3 is CAWSVYGGPGEQFF. The CDR3 DNA sequence: TGTGCCTGGAGTGTATACGGAGGGCCCGGTGAGCAGTTCTTC.

The genes are TRBV29-1 and TRBJ1-1; D gene ambiguous. The CDR3 is 11 amino acids. V was pared by 4 bases and J by 7 bases, with 10 bases between. The germline CDR1 and CDR2 sequences are SQVTM and ANQGSEA. CDR3 region: CSVVGPFEAFF. The CDR3 bases are TGCAGCGTTGTTGGGCCCTTTGAAGCTTTCTTT.

The chain uses TRBV4-3 and TRBJ2-1; D may be TRBD1 (5 bases). Per the germline V gene, CDR1 is LGHNA and CDR2 is YSLEER. CDR3 length equals 15 residues. V lost 1 base, J lost 4 bases, and 11 bases lay in between. The CDR3 nucleotides read TGCGCCAGCAGCCAAGCTAAGACAGAGTACAATGAGCAGTTCTTC. Its translation is CASSQAKTEYNEQFF.